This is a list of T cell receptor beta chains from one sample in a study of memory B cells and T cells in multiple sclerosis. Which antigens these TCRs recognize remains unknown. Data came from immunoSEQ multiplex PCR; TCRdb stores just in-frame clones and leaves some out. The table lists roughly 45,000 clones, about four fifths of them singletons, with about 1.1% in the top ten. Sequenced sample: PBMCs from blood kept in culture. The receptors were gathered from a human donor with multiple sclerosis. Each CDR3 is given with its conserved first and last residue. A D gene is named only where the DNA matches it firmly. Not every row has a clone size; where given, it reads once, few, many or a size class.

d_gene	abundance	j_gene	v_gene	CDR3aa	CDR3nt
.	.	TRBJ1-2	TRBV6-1	CASRDSGGAYGYTF	TGTGCCAGCAGGGACTCGGGGGGCGCTTATGGCTACACCTTC
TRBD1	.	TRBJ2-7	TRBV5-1	CASSLRSGQGTYEQYF	TGCGCCAGCAGCTTGCGATCGGGACAGGGGACCTACGAGCAGTACTTC
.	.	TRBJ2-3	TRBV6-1	CASSAGSSTDTQYF	TGTGCCAGCAGCGCGGGGTCTAGCACAGATACGCAGTATTTT
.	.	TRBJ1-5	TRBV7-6	CASSKGQNQPQHF	TGTGCCAGCAGCAAGGGACAAAATCAGCCCCAGCATTTT
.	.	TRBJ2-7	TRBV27	CASSSGGPYEQYF	TGTGCCAGCAGTTCCGGGGGTCCCTACGAGCAGTACTTC
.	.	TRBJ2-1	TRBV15	CATSRTGTAYNEQFF	TGTGCCACCAGCAGGACCGGGACGGCATACAATGAGCAGTTCTTC
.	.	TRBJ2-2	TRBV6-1	CAVPGNTGELFF	TGTGCCGTCCCGGGGAACACCGGGGAGCTGTTTTTT
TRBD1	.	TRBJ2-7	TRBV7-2	CASSFGQGGEQYF	TGTGCCAGCAGCTTTGGACAGGGTGGGGAGCAGTACTTC
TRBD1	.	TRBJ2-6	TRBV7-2	CASSITLGTASSGANVLTF	TGTGCCAGCAGCATCACCCTGGGGACAGCTTCCTCTGGGGCCAACGTCCTGACTTTC
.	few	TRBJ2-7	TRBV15	CATSTNGVTPYEQYF	TGTGCCACCAGCACGAACGGCGTTACTCCCTACGAGCAGTACTTC
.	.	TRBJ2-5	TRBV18	CASSSGPYQETQYF	TGTGCCAGCTCATCGGGACCGTACCAAGAGACCCAGTACTTC
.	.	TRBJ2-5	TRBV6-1	CASSGQGGQETQYF	TGTGCCAGCAGTGGGCAGGGGGGACAAGAGACCCAGTACTTC
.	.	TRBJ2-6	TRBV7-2	CASSLALQISGANVLTF	TGTGCCAGCAGCTTAGCGCTGCAGATCTCTGGGGCCAACGTCCTGACTTTC
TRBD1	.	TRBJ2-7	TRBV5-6	CASSRGQGAGNYEQYF	TGTGCCAGCAGCCGTGGACAGGGGGCTGGTAATTACGAGCAGTACTTC
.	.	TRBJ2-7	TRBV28	CASSLGRGLFYF	TGTGCCAGCAGTTTGGGCAGGGGTCTTTTCTACTTC
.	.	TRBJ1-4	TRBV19	CASSILGDEKLFF	TGTGCCAGTAGTATATTGGGAGATGAAAAACTGTTTTTT
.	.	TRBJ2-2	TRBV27	CASSAGRFGGELFF	TGTGCCAGCAGCGCCGGGCGGTTTGGCGGGGAGCTGTTTTTT
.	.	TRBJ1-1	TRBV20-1	CSARGPAEAFF	TGCAGTGCTAGAGGGCCAGCTGAAGCTTTCTTT
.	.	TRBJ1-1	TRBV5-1	CASSLAGDTLYTEAFF	TGCGCCAGCAGCTTGGCTGGGGACACTCTTTACACTGAAGCTTTCTTT
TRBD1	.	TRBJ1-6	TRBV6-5	CASSLSGTVYNSPLHF	TGTGCCAGCAGTTTATCCGGGACAGTCTATAATTCACCCCTCCACTTT
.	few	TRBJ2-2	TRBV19	CASSIPQGGAGELFF	TGTGCCAGTAGTATTCCCCAGGGGGGGGCCGGGGAGCTGTTTTTT
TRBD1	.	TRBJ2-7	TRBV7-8	CASSVEGTGKYF	TGTGCCAGCAGCGTAGAGGGGACAGGGAAGTACTTC
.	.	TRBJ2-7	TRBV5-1	CASSLGDSSYEQYF	TGCGCCAGCAGCTTAGGAGACAGCTCCTACGAGCAGTACTTC
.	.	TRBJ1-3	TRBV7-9	CASSPNSGNTIYF	TGTGCCAGCAGCCCCAACTCTGGAAACACCATATATTTT
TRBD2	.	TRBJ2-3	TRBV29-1	CSSLGEGTDTQYF	TGCAGCTCCCTTGGGGAGGGGACAGATACGCAGTATTTT
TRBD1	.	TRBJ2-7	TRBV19	CASSPLQGALHEQYF	TGTGCCAGTAGTCCACTACAGGGGGCCCTCCACGAGCAGTACTTC
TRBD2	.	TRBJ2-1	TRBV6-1	CASSVAGRGGNNEQFF	TGTGCCAGCAGTGTCGCAGGGCGGGGGGGGAACAATGAGCAGTTCTTC
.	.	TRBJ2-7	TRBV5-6	CASSSLIPRDEKPYF	TGTGCCAGCAGCTCTTTAATACCCCGGGACGAAAAACCGTACTTC
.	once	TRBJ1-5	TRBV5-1	CASSLDIYQPQHF	TGCGCCAGCAGCTTGGACATTTATCAGCCCCAGCATTTT
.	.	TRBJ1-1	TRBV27	CASRNTGIWGTEAFF	TGTGCCAGCAGGAACACAGGGATATGGGGGACTGAAGCTTTCTTT
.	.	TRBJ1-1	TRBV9	CASSVDGSNTEAFF	TGTGCCAGCAGCGTAGATGGAAGCAACACTGAAGCTTTCTTT
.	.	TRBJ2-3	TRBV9	CASSVQEAGPMLTDTQYF	TGTGCCAGCAGCGTTCAAGAAGCAGGCCCCATGCTGACAGATACGCAGTATTTT
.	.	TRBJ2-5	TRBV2	CASNYQETQYF	TGTGCCAGCAACTACCAAGAGACCCAGTACTTC
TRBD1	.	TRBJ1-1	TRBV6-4	CASRRQGSSTEAFF	TGTGCCAGCCGGAGACAGGGGTCGAGTACTGAAGCTTTCTTT
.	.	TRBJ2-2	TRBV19	CASSNGLSGELFF	TGTGCCAGTAGCAACGGGTTGTCCGGGGAGCTGTTTTTT
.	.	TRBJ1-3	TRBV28	CASSSRAKGEWGNTIYF	TGTGCCAGCAGCTCGAGGGCTAAGGGAGAGTGGGGAAACACCATATATTTT
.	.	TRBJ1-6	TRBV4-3	CASSQDEQGNSPLHF	TGCGCCAGCAGCCAAGATGAACAGGGAAATTCACCCCTCCACTTT
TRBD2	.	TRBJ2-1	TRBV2	CAVRLRESSYNEQFF	TGTGCCGTTCGCCTGCGGGAGAGCTCCTACAATGAGCAGTTCTTC
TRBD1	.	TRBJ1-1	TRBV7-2	CASSSQGAGAEAFF	TGTGCCAGCAGCTCCCAGGGGGCGGGGGCTGAAGCTTTCTTT
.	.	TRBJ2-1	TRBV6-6	CASRASPGSAYNEQFF	TGTGCCAGCAGAGCCTCTCCGGGATCGGCCTACAATGAGCAGTTCTTC
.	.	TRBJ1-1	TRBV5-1	CASSLEPRNTEAFF	TGCGCCAGCAGCTTGGAACCCAGGAACACTGAAGCTTTCTTT
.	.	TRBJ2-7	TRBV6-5	CASSLPPGQPYEQYF	TGTGCCAGCAGTTTACCCCCGGGCCAGCCCTACGAGCAGTACTTC
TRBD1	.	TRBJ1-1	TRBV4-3	CASSQGPGQMNTEAFF	TGCGCCAGCAGCCAGGGCCCGGGACAGATGAACACTGAAGCTTTCTTT
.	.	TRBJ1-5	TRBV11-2	CASSPLPGEPQHF	TGTGCCAGCAGCCCACTTCCCGGTGAGCCCCAGCATTTT
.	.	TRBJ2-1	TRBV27	CASSLIGNEQFF	TGTGCCAGCAGTTTAATCGGCAATGAGCAGTTCTTC
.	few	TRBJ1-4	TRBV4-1	CASSQGDGGVNEKLFF	TGCGCCAGCAGCCAAGGGGACGGGGGGGTAAATGAAAAACTGTTTTTT
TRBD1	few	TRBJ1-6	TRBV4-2	CASSQPVQGDPSPLHF	TGTGCCAGCAGCCAGCCAGTACAGGGGGACCCTTCACCCCTCCACTTT
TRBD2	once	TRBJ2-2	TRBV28	CASSLGGANTGELFF	TGTGCCAGCAGTTTAGGGGGGGCGAACACCGGGGAGCTGTTTTTT
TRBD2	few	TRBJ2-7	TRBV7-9	CASSFRLAAAGEQYF	TGTGCCAGCAGCTTCAGACTAGCGGCGGCGGGCGAGCAGTACTTC
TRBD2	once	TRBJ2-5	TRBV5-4	CASSWGGQETQYF	TGTGCCAGCAGCTGGGGGGGCCAAGAGACCCAGTACTTC
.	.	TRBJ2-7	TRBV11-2	CASSLGAASLINEQYF	TGTGCCAGCAGCTTAGGAGCCGCCTCCCTAATCAACGAGCAGTACTTC
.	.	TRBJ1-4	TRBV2	CASGGFGFRSATNEKLFF	TGTGCCAGCGGAGGGTTTGGGTTTAGGTCGGCAACTAATGAAAAACTGTTTTTT
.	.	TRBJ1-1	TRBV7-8	CASSSKTVHSLIEAFF	TGTGCCAGCAGCTCAAAGACAGTACACAGCTTAATTGAAGCTTTCTTT